The entry below describes one T cell receptor (beta chain). The CDR3 sequence is 15 residues long. The germline gives CDR1 MNHEY, CDR2 SVGEGT. V lost 2 bases, J lost 0 bases, and 10 bases lay in between. This specimen comes from a study of blood T cell repertoires in COVID-19. On the study more broadly: There were acute and convalescent COVID-19 samples, and they came from the United States, Italy and Spain.

As processed by the authors: Nucleated cell number was recorded as an estimate derived from reference gene primer amplification. The assay was immunoSEQ multiplex PCR, and TCRdb's table has in-frame clones only and misses some. That table gives V, J and clone size, and the DNA gave D and trimming. Among a few hundred thousand clones listed, 70% to 90% were seen once. The rearrangement joins TRBV6-2 or TRBV6-3 to TRBJ1-2; D not certain. The clonotype was recovered from a woman aged 25 to 45 who had recovered from COVID-19. What was sequenced was peripheral blood. The CDR3 DNA is TGTGCCAGCAGTTACGTCTCCAGATCTAACTATGGCTACACCTTC. Translated, it gives CASSYVSRSNYGYTF.